This entry is about one T cell receptor (beta chain). Its cognate antigen is unknown. Both 60 Vbeta primers and 13 Jbeta primers went into the PCR. TCRdb keeps only in-frame clones here, not all; method: immunoSEQ multiplex PCR. This repertoire shows some 190,000 clones, around 82% found once; its top ten account for less than 2%. The CDR3 is made up of 18 amino acids. Per the germline V gene, CDR1 is SEHNR and CDR2 is FQNEAQ (reference sequence). Germline trimming cut 4 bases from V and 0 bases from J; bases unmatched to any gene: 6. The data were obtained in a study of cytomegalovirus exposure and HLA in healthy donors. The study, taken as a whole, reports: A classifier reportedly called cytomegalovirus status with high sensitivity and specificity. A later analysis reportedly found that, within productive TCRs, an Asian-associated ancestry cluster had fewer N-insertions than the mean observed across the roughly 610 donors. Prior analysis indicated that the majority of TCR beta V segments exhibited productivity approximately 87% or approximately 30% of the time.

The gene calls are TRBV7-9 and TRBJ2-1; 13 nucleotides align to TRBD2. This TCR was recovered from a man aged 40-49 years in good health and CMV-seropositive. Material: PBMCs. The DNA of the CDR3 is TGTGCCAGCAGCTCCCTCAGGACTAGCGGGAGCTCCTACAATGAGCAGTTCTTC. Protein: CASSSLRTSGSSYNEQFF.